This TCR beta chain derives from a study of naive CD8 T cells in extremely preterm neonates. Broader study findings: Limitations included small sample size and variable preterm productive templates.

A word on this clone: Its target is unknown.

Peripheral blood came from healthy roughly 16-60 month-old surgical children and healthy nonsmoking adults. The length of the CDR3 is 16 residues. CDR1 and CDR2 from the germline V gene are LGHNA and YNFKEQ. J lost 3 bases, V lost 1 base, and 2 bases had no gene match. Sequenced by immunoSEQ multiplex PCR; TCRdb stores in-frame clones only, minus some. The sample yields approximately 5,000 clones, about 97% seen once. The sequence derives from a human donor in good health. Sequencing was carried out using naive CD8+ T cells from blood. The rearrangement links TRBV4-2 to TRBJ1-5, with 11 bases lining up with TRBD1. CDR3 coding DNA: TGTGCCAGCAGCCAAGGGGACAGGGGGATCAATCAGCCCCAGCATTTT. This codes for CASSQGDRGINQPQHF.